This T cell receptor (beta chain) was recovered during a study of blood T cells in healthy people across ages. Points from the study as a whole: TCR beta diversity tracked closely with naive T cell percentage. Older age coincided with a roughly linear decline in TCR beta diversity per million T cells. CMV status of donors was not determined, possibly confounding expanded clonotype changes.

It was with a sample-barcoded 5' primer and a J-beta primer mix that a second PCR of roughly 6 to 11 cycles was run. TCRdb reanalysed the 5' RACE reads using MiXCR and keeps one entry per CDR3 protein. The sample holds 270,000 or so distinct CDR3 sequences, less than 30% seen once. About this clonotype itself: The target antigen is unknown.

This CDR3 region has 13 residues. Germline loops: CDR1 MNHEY, CDR2 SMNVEV (reference sequence). V lost 7 bases, J lost 10 bases, and 9 bases stayed unmatched. The receptor was derived from a woman between 65 and 79 years old in good health. Sample: blood. This chain connects TRBV27 to TRBJ1-1; 10 bases fit TRBD1. DNA for the CDR3: TGTGCCAGCAAGGGGAATGACAGGGGGCGAGCTTTCTTT. It is translated as CASKGNDRGRAFF.